One and the same sample provided the 20 T cell receptor beta chains below, sequenced in a study of blood T cell repertoires in COVID-19. Profiling relied on immunoSEQ multiplex PCR, and the TCRdb table lists in-frame clones only, not all of them. Of about 340,000 clones in the sample, less than 90% were seen once. Sequencing was performed on peripheral blood. All receptors derive from a woman aged 60 to 75 with COVID-19, enrolled during active disease.

The rearrangement uses TRBV6-5 and TRBJ2-3; 10 nucleotides line up with TRBD2. The junction had 5 bases not matched to a gene; V was cut back by 5 bases and J by 6 bases. The CDR3 totals 14 residues. CDR1 is MNHEY and CDR2 is SVGAGI in the germline V gene. The CDR3 loop is CASSRAGGGDTQYF. The CDR3 bases are TGTGCCAGCAGTAGAGCGGGGGGGGGCGATACGCAGTATTTT.

The V call is TRBV6-5, the J call TRBJ1-2; D possibly corresponds to TRBD1 (6 bases). The CDR3 runs 15 residues. V dropped 2 bases and J dropped 4 bases, with 14 bases sitting between them. Per germline, CDR1 MNHEY and CDR2 SVGAGI. The CDR3 protein is CASSYTVQGTYGYTF. CDR3 nucleotides: TGTGCCAGCAGTTACACAGTACAGGGCACCTATGGCTACACCTTC.

This clone is a singleton in its sample. The CDR3 protein is CASHDGGSGNTIYF. Here the CDR3 DNA reads TGTGCCAGCCACGACGGGGGCTCTGGAAACACCATATATTTT. The genes are TRBV6-5 and TRBJ1-3; D is possibly TRBD1 (5 bases). The CDR3 length is 14 residues. In germline, CDR1 is MNHEY, CDR2 SVGAGI. Trimming removed 8 bases at V and 0 bases at J, with 11 bases between.

The chain carries TRBV27 and TRBJ2-3; 15 nucleotides line up with TRBD2. Germline V gene data show CDR1 as MNHEY and CDR2 as SMNVEV (reference sequence). This CDR3 has 18 amino acids. After removal of 5 bases from V and 0 bases from J, the junction contained 6 bases not matched to a gene. In DNA, the CDR3 is TGTGCCAGCAGTCCGGGGACTAGCGGGGGGTTTAGCACAGATACGCAGTATTTT. This translates into CASSPGTSGGFSTDTQYF.

The chain combines TRBV12-5 with TRBJ2-5, with 11 bases fitting TRBD2. V trimming: 7 bases; J trimming: 4 bases; junction bases outside the gene matches: 2. CDR3 length equals 13 residues. The germline gives CDR1 LGHNT, CDR2 FRNRAP. CDR3 nucleotides: TGTGCTAGTGCCCTAGCGGGGGGAGAGACCCAGTACTTC. Protein: CASALAGGETQYF.

This chain joins TRBV12-5 and TRBJ2-7, with TRBD1 as a possible D gene (7 bases). The V gene's germline CDR1 is LGHNT and CDR2 FRNRAP. The CDR3 totals 17 residues. Between the trimmed V and J ends, which lost 1 base and 5 bases, there was a span of 21 bases. CDR3 amino acids: CASGLALIGGTEDEQYF. In nucleotides, the CDR3 is TGTGCTAGTGGTTTGGCACTTATAGGCGGGACAGAGGACGAGCAGTACTTC.

This chain links TRBV7-8 with TRBJ2-7; unclear D gene. This CDR3 spans 13 amino acids. V gave up 1 base and J gave up 3 bases, with 7 bases separating them. The germline gives CDR1 SGHVS, CDR2 FQNEAQ. The CDR3 reads CASSLDEVYEQYF. CDR3 nucleotide sequence: TGTGCCAGCAGCTTAGATGAGGTCTACGAGCAGTACTTC.

This chain uses TRBV18 with TRBJ1-1; D perhaps matches TRBD1 (6 bases). Looked up from germline, CDR1 is KGHSH and CDR2 is LQKENI. The CDR3 length is 14 residues. The V end was cut by 2 bases, the J end by 1 base, with 8 bases between. The CDR3 DNA reads TGTGCCAGCTCACCAAACAGGGAGAACACTGAAGCTTTCTTT. This encodes CASSPNRENTEAFF. Variable domain in full (rest from reference TRBV18 and TRBJ1-1): NAGVMQNPRHLVRRRGQEARLRCSPMKGHSHVYWYRQLPEEGLKFMVYLQKENIIDESGMPKERFSAEFPKEGPSILRIQQVVRGDSAAYFCASSPNRENTEAFFGQGTRLTVV.

V gene TRBV4-2 combines with J gene TRBJ2-1; TRBD2 agrees at 10 bases. V gave up 4 bases and J gave up 8 bases; unmatched junction bases: 14. The CDR3 sequence is 17 residues long. Germline V gene sequence: CDR1 LGHNA, CDR2 YNFKEQ. CDR3 protein: CASSLSSSSGGADEQFF. The CDR3 region has the DNA TGTGCCAGCAGCCTGAGCTCCTCGAGCGGGGGGGCTGATGAGCAGTTCTTC.

The chain employs TRBV6-2 or TRBV6-3 and TRBJ1-2, with 8 positions matching TRBD1. This CDR3 is built from 14 residues. The germline V gene has CDR1 MNHEY and CDR2 SVGEGT. J was trimmed by 8 bases and V by 6 bases; bases with no gene match: 11. CDR3 residues: CASSLGQALWGYTF. In nucleotides, the CDR3 is TGTGCCAGCAGCTTGGGACAGGCGTTATGGGGCTACACCTTC.

The chain uses TRBV5-6 and TRBJ2-2, with 8 bases fitting TRBD2. J gave up 1 base and V 2 bases, and 7 bases lay outside the gene matches. Germline CDR1 SGHDT, CDR2 YYEEEE. The length of the CDR3 is 17 residues. The CDR3 loop reads CASSLAGALWNTGELFF. As DNA, the CDR3 is TGTGCCAGCAGCTTAGCGGGGGCACTCTGGAACACCGGGGAGCTGTTTTTT.

This rearrangement joins TRBV30 to TRBJ2-3; 9 nucleotides agree with TRBD2. Germline values: CDR1 GTSNPN, CDR2 SVGIG (reference sequence). The trim removed 4 bases at V and 9 bases at J, leaving 8 bases unmatched. This CDR3 has 13 amino acids. The CDR3 here is CAWNGLARYTQYF. The CDR3 DNA is TGTGCCTGGAACGGACTAGCGCGGTACACGCAGTATTTT.

The chain joins TRBV21-1 to TRBJ1-4. TRBV21-1 is a known pseudogene. The CDR3 has 15 residues. CDR3 loop: CASSTLAEHNEKLFF. CDR3 DNA sequence: TGTGCCAGCAGCACCCTGGCGGAACATAATGAAAAACTGTTTTTT.

The chain links TRBV12-3 or TRBV12-4 to TRBJ1-2, with a tentative D call TRBD1 (5 bases). The CDR3 loop spans 12 amino acids. The V and J ends lost 7 bases and 6 bases respectively, with 12 bases between them. The CDR3 here is CASTPTGDGYTF. The CDR3 nucleotides are TGTGCCAGCACCCCTACGGGGGATGGCTACACCTTC.

This clone was seen once. V usage is TRBV20-1 and J usage is TRBJ1-5; D is unclear. Looked up from germline, CDR1 is DFQATT and CDR2 is SNEGSKA (reference sequence). The CDR3 sequence is 14 residues long. Trimming removed 3 bases from V and 4 bases from J, with 13 bases in between. The CDR3, as DNA: TGCAGTGCTAGTGCCGCCAGGACTAATCAGCCCCAGCATTTT. It specifies CSASAARTNQPQHF.

The J gene is TRBJ1-5, the V gene TRBV7-2, with TRBD1 matching 7 bases. The V gene's germline CDR1 is SGHTA and CDR2 FQGNSA. V trimming: 8 bases; J trimming: 7 bases; junction bases outside the gene matches: 14. The CDR3 runs to 15 residues. The CDR3 is CASSSRGALGQPQHF. The CDR3 region has the DNA TGTGCCAGCTCAAGCAGGGGGGCCCTAGGCCAGCCCCAGCATTTT.

This clone came up a few times. The V and J genes are TRBV18 and TRBJ1-4; TRBD1 agrees at 7 bases. Unmatched junction bases numbered 18, after V lost 0 bases and J lost 8 bases. The CDR3 has 19 amino acids. The germline V gene encodes CDR1 KGHSH and CDR2 LQKENI. Written as DNA, the CDR3 is TGTGCCAGCTCACCACCCAACCGGGACAGTGAAATCTCGGGCGAAAAACTGTTTTTT. It translates to CASSPPNRDSEISGEKLFF.

The V and J genes are TRBV5-5 and TRBJ2-2, with D maybe TRBD2 (5 bases). Germline V gene data show CDR1 as SGHKS and CDR2 as YYEKEE (reference sequence). This CDR3 contains 17 residues. Trimming took 2 bases from V and 0 from J, leaving 14 bases between them. In DNA, the CDR3 is TGTGCCAGCAGCTTTGAATCCCGGGGAACGAACACCGGGGAGCTGTTTTTT. The encoded protein is CASSFESRGTNTGELFF.

The genes are TRBV7-9 and TRBJ1-2; maybe TRBD1 (5 bases). The CDR3 loop spans 13 amino acids. Germline CDR1 and CDR2: SEHNR and FQNEAQ (reference sequence). V was shortened by 6 bases and J by 14 bases, with 22 bases between the two germline ends. Here the CDR3 DNA reads TGTGCCAGCAGTTATCAATCTACGGGGGTATGGACCTTC. It codes for CASSYQSTGVWTF.

The chain is built from TRBV2 and TRBJ2-1; 7 nucleotides line up with TRBD1. The germline V gene has CDR1 SNHLY and CDR2 FYNNEI. The ends lost 11 bases at V and 1 base at J; junction bases unmatched: 11. The CDR3 has 15 residues. CDR3 DNA: TGTGCCGAAAATTACCGGGACAGATCCTACAATGAGCAGTTCTTC. It encodes CAENYRDRSYNEQFF.